This T cell receptor (beta chain) was obtained from a study of cytomegalovirus exposure and HLA in healthy donors. It was with 60 Vbeta and 13 Jbeta primers that the PCR ran. Profiled with immunoSEQ multiplex PCR; TCRdb holds only in-frame clones, not every one. Among about 150,000 clones, around 75% were seen once, and the ten largest hold about 3.7%. The V segment lost 6 bases and the J segment 3 bases; nucleotides outside the gene matches: 10. The CDR3 extends over 17 amino acids. CDR1 and CDR2 (germline): MNHEY, SMNVEV (reference sequence). This clonotype originated in a human donor in good health. The sample was PBMCs. This rearrangement joins TRBV27 to TRBJ2-1; 11 bases are a match to TRBD2. As DNA, the CDR3 is TGTGCCAGCAGACCCGGGACTAGCGGATACTACTACAATGAGCAGTTCTTC. Residues: CASRPGTSGYYYNEQFF.